The 21 T cell receptor beta chains below come from one sample, sequenced in a study of blood T cell repertoires in COVID-19. The method was immunoSEQ multiplex PCR; TCRdb's version includes in-frame clones alone and lacks a portion of them. Of approximately 150,000 clones in the sample, roughly 80% are singletons; the top ten hold approximately 3.5%. The sample was peripheral blood. These receptors were taken from a man aged 70-80 years who had recovered from COVID-19.

This clone is a singleton in its sample. The chain joins TRBV9 to TRBJ2-3; TRBD2 agrees at 10 bases. Germline values: CDR1 SGDLS, CDR2 YYNGEE. CDR3 length: 17 residues. V trimming: 4 bases; J trimming: 2 bases; junction bases outside the gene matches: 10. CDR3 in DNA: TGTGCCAGCAGCTTCTCAGGACTAGCGGCCTCCACAGATACGCAGTATTTT. It specifies CASSFSGLAASTDTQYF. The full variable domain, in which reference TRBV9 and TRBJ2-3 provide the parts outside the CDR3, is DSGVTQTPKHLITATGQRVTLRCSPRSGDLSVYWYQQSLDQGLQFLIQYYNGEERAKGNILERFSAQQFPDLHSELNLSSLELGDSALYFCASSFSGLAASTDTQYFGPGTRLTVL.

This clone has just a few counts. The J gene is TRBJ1-3, the V gene TRBV14, with TRBD1 identical over 7 bases. Germline V lookup: CDR1 SGHDN, CDR2 FVKESK. The junction had 4 bases not matched to a gene; V was cut back by 6 bases and J by 2 bases. The CDR3 is made up of 14 amino acids. The CDR3 bases are TGTGCCAGCAGACCCGGGACAGCTGGAAACACCATATATTTT. It translates to CASRPGTAGNTIYF.

This sequence joins TRBV19 and TRBJ1-1, with D uncertain. V shed 3 bases and J shed 1 base, with 15 bases lying between them. This CDR3 has 16 residues. Germline V gives CDR1 LNHDA, CDR2 SQIVND (reference sequence). CDR3 loop: CASSILSPTGNTEAFF. The CDR3 DNA sequence: TGTGCCAGTAGTATTTTGTCCCCAACCGGGAACACTGAAGCTTTCTTT. Based on the CDR3 plus reference TRBV19 and TRBJ1-1, the full variable domain is DGGITQSPKYLFRKEGQNVTLSCEQNLNHDAMYWYRQDPGQGLRLIYYSQIVNDFQKGDIAEGYSVSREKKESFPLTVTSAQKNPTAFYLCASSILSPTGNTEAFFGQGTRLTVV.

The V gene is TRBV4-1, the J gene TRBJ2-3; no firm D call. The CDR3 contains 12 residues. Per the germline V gene, CDR1 is MGHRA and CDR2 is YSYEKL. The V and J ends lost 3 bases and 5 bases respectively, with 6 bases between them. CDR3 DNA sequence: TGCGCCAGCAGCCACCCAGGAGATACGCAGTATTTT. The encoded protein is CASSHPGDTQYF.

This chain links TRBV19 with TRBJ2-1; tentative D call: TRBD2 (6 bases). Germline CDR1 LNHDA, CDR2 SQIVND (reference sequence). This CDR3 comprises 15 residues. The V and J ends lost 7 bases and 0 bases respectively, with 13 bases between them. In DNA form, the CDR3 reads TGTGCCAGTACGTGGGGGGAGAGCTCCTACAATGAGCAGTTCTTC. The encoded protein is CASTWGESSYNEQFF.

The CDR3 sequence: CASSYFLGQGSEAFF. The CDR3 bases are TGTGCCAGCAGTTACTTTCTCGGACAGGGGTCTGAAGCTTTCTTT. V is TRBV6-5 and J is TRBJ1-1, with 9 positions matching TRBD1. The CDR3 loop spans 15 amino acids. J gave up 6 bases and V 1 base, and 6 bases lay outside the gene matches. CDR1 is MNHEY and CDR2 is SVGAGI in the germline V gene.

This clone is a singleton in its sample. This sequence joins TRBV7-6 and TRBJ2-1, with 7 bases matching TRBD2. With V trimmed by 1 base and J by 7 bases, 13 bases remained unmatched. The germline V gene encodes CDR1 SGHVS and CDR2 FNYEAQ. The CDR3 is made up of 17 amino acids. The CDR3 region is CASSLEFSGRAGNEQFF. CDR3 DNA: TGTGCCAGCAGCTTAGAGTTCAGTGGGAGGGCGGGGAATGAGCAGTTCTTC. The whole variable domain, remainder taken from reference TRBV7-6 and TRBJ2-1, is GAGVSQSPRYKVTKRGQDVALRCDPISGHVSLYWYRQALGQGPEFLTYFNYEAQQDKSGLPNDRFSAERPEGSISTLTIQRTEQRDSAMYRCASSLEFSGRAGNEQFFGPGTRLTVL.

The V gene is TRBV6-5, the J gene TRBJ2-1; TRBD2 aligns across 7 bases. Germline CDR1 is MNHEY and CDR2 is SVGAGI. The V and J ends lost 1 base and 10 bases, in that order; junction bases with no gene match: 7. The CDR3 is 14 amino acids. The CDR3 nucleotides read TGTGCCAGCAGTTACTATCCGGCGGGAGCCGAGCAGTTCTTC. This sequence encodes CASSYYPAGAEQFF.

The chain joins TRBV30 to TRBJ2-4; TRBD2 matches at 16 bases. This CDR3 contains 18 residues. V lost 3 bases and J lost 3; bases outside the gene matches: 8. Germline V lookup: CDR1 GTSNPN, CDR2 SVGIG (reference sequence). The CDR3 region is CAWRDTGLAGGGKNIQYF. In nucleotides, the CDR3 is TGTGCCTGGAGAGATACGGGACTAGCGGGAGGGGGCAAAAACATTCAGTACTTC.

The gene calls are TRBV5-1 and TRBJ2-1; D is ambiguous. Germline loops: CDR1 SGHRS, CDR2 YFSETQ. Trimming cost V 0 bases and J 9 bases, with 19 bases left between them. This CDR3 is 16 amino acids long. The CDR3 protein is CASSLVARVAIGEQFF. CDR3 bases: TGCGCCAGCAGCTTGGTAGCTAGAGTGGCAATCGGTGAGCAGTTCTTC.

This clone was observed a handful of times. This chain links TRBV7-9 with TRBJ2-3, with D unresolved. Trimming removed 2 bases from V and 5 bases from J, with 2 bases in between. The germline V gene has CDR1 SEHNR and CDR2 FQNEAQ (reference sequence). This CDR3 comprises 11 residues. The CDR3 coding sequence is TGTGCCAGCAGCTTACAAGATACGCAGTATTTT. Translating gives CASSLQDTQYF. The complete variable domain, with remaining parts taken from reference TRBV7-9 and TRBJ2-3, reads DTGVSQNPRHKITKRGQNVTFRCDPISEHNRLYWYRQTLGQGPEFLTYFQNEAQLEKSRLLSDRFSAERPKGSFSTLEIQRTEQGDSAMYLCASSLQDTQYFGPGTRLTVL.

For this clone: The conserved phenylalanine or tryptophan normally closing the CDR3 is absent here, so this likely arose from a read error. The limits of the CDR3 on the DNA are not certain, so only TCRdb's listed CDR3 is given. The CDR3: CASSLGLEGAPFVT. The rearrangement joins TRBV5-1 to TRBJ2-3; the D call of TRBD1 is as the table states it, not checked on the DNA. The CDR3 contains 14 residues when both ends are counted. CDR1 is SGHRS and CDR2 is YFSETQ in the germline V gene.

This chain connects TRBV7-3 to TRBJ2-5, with 7 bases lining up with TRBD1. This CDR3 is built from 14 residues. Losses at the gene ends were 0 bases for V and 4 bases for J; bases not matched to a gene: 2. Germline assignment: CDR1 SGHTA and CDR2 FQGTGA. The CDR3 region is CASSLTGGRETQYF. The DNA of the CDR3 is TGTGCCAGCAGCTTAACAGGGGGCAGAGAGACCCAGTACTTC.

DNA of the CDR3: TGTGCCAGCAGTCTTGGACAGTCCAACAATGAGCAGTTCTTC. This gives the protein CASSLGQSNNEQFF. The chain employs TRBV7-3 and TRBJ2-1; TRBD1 might be the D (6 bases). This CDR3 has 14 residues. Germline V lookup: CDR1 SGHTA, CDR2 FQGTGA. With 6 bases removed from V and 5 bases from J, the gap between germline ends came to 14 bases.

This clone has a single count. The CDR3 loop reads CASSFRGQETQYF. The CDR3 DNA follows: TGTGCCAGCAGCTTCCGGGGGCAAGAGACCCAGTACTTC. The chain is built from TRBV5-4 and TRBJ2-5; tentative D call: TRBD2 (6 bases). The length of the CDR3 is 13 residues. The germline CDR1 and CDR2 sequences are SGHNT and YYREEE (reference sequence). V lost 2 bases and J 2 bases, leaving 7 bases between the germline ends. Looking up the rest from reference TRBV5-4 and TRBJ2-5 gives the full variable domain: ETGVTQSPTHLIKTRGQQVTLRCSSQSGHNTVSWYQQALGQGPQFIFQYYREEENGRGNFPPRFSGLQFPNYSSELNVNALELDDSALYLCASSFRGQETQYFGPGTRLLVL.

This clone occurred many times. This chain uses TRBV28 with TRBJ1-1; D remains unclear. CDR3 length: 11 residues. Per the germline V gene, CDR1 is MDHEN and CDR2 is SYDVKM. Trimming pared 5 bases from V and 11 bases from J, leaving 12 bases between. The CDR3 sequence is CASSKLGMAFF. The CDR3, as DNA: TGTGCCAGCAGTAAGCTAGGTATGGCTTTCTTT.

In its sample, this clone was seen once. The chain is built from TRBV11-3 and TRBJ2-1; D may be TRBD1 (5 bases). V gave up 1 base and J gave up 4 bases, with 14 bases separating them. The length of the CDR3 is 16 residues. Germline values: CDR1 SGHNT, CDR2 YENEEA. The CDR3, as DNA: TGTGCCAGCAGCTTAGTGTCAGGGAAGGGGTACAATGAGCAGTTCTTC. Encoded protein: CASSLVSGKGYNEQFF.

The V call is TRBV4-1, the J call TRBJ2-3; D is unclear. The V gene's germline CDR1 is MGHRA and CDR2 YSYEKL. CDR3 length: 18 residues. Trimming took off 0 bases at V and 0 bases at J, with 16 bases between the two ends. The CDR3 bases are TGCGCCAGCAGCCAAGACCCTATAGTGAGGCTTAGCACAGATACGCAGTATTTT. This encodes CASSQDPIVRLSTDTQYF.

CDR3: CSVAEGANYGYTF. The CDR3 DNA follows: TGCAGCGTTGCGGAAGGGGCTAACTATGGCTACACCTTC. The chain employs TRBV29-1 and TRBJ1-2; possibly TRBD1 for D (5 bases). The V gene's germline CDR1 is SQVTM and CDR2 ANQGSEA. Trimming removed 4 bases from V and 0 bases from J, with 9 bases in between. The CDR3 has 13 residues.

The genes are TRBV7-6 and TRBJ2-2; the D is unclear. V was cut by 5 bases and J by 4 bases, with 5 bases left in between. The CDR3 covers 12 residues. The germline V gene encodes CDR1 SGHVS and CDR2 FNYEAQ. The CDR3 is CASSRATGELFF. CDR3 nucleotides: TGTGCCAGCAGCCGCGCCACCGGGGAGCTGTTTTTT.

This clone showed up many times. This sequence joins TRBV6-1 and TRBJ1-2; D gene uncertain. The CDR3 contains 14 residues. The germline CDR1 and CDR2 sequences are MNHNS and SASEGT. V lost 1 base and J 4 bases, leaving 10 bases between the germline ends. The CDR3, as DNA: TGTGCCAGCAGTGAAGAGGCACGGAGCTATGGCTACACCTTC. It codes for CASSEEARSYGYTF.